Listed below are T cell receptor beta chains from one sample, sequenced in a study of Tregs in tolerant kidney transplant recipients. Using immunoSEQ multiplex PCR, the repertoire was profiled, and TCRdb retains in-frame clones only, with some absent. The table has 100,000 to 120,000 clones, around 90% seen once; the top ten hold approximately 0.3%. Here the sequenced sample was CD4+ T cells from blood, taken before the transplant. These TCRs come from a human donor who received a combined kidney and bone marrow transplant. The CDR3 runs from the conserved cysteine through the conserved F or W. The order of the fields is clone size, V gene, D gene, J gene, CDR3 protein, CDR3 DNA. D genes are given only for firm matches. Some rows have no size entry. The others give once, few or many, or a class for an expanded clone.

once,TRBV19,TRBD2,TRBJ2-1,CASSPLGGSINNEQFF,TGTGCCAGTAGTCCACTCGGCGGGAGTATCAACAATGAGCAGTTCTTC
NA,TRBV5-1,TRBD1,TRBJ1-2,CASSFQGDGYTF,TGCGCCAGCAGCTTTCAGGGGGACGGCTACACCTTC
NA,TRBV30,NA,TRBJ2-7,CAWSTETPPYEQYF,TGTGCCTGGAGTACGGAGACTCCCCCCTACGAGCAGTACTTC
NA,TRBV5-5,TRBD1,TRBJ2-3,CASSLGGQGSTDTQYF,TGTGCCAGCAGCTTGGGGGGACAGGGTAGCACAGATACGCAGTATTTT
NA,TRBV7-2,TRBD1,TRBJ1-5,CASSLRGQGHSNQPQHF,TGTGCCAGCAGCTTAAGGGGACAGGGACATAGCAATCAGCCCCAGCATTTT
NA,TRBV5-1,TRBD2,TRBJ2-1,CASSLERGAKSEQFF,TGCGCCAGCAGCTTGGAGCGGGGGGCTAAGAGTGAGCAGTTCTTC
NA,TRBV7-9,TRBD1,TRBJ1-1,CASEQGGTEAFF,TGTGCCAGCGAACAGGGGGGCACTGAAGCTTTCTTT
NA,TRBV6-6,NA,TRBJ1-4,CASALGGLATNEKLFF,TGTGCCAGCGCCTTGGGGGGTCTAGCGACTAATGAAAAACTGTTTTTT
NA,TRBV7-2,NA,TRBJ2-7,CASSWRQYEQYF,TGTGCCAGCAGCTGGCGGCAGTACGAGCAGTACTTC
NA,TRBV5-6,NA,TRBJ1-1,CASSDLGPTGTENTEAFF,TGTGCCAGCAGCGATCTCGGACCGACGGGAACCGAGAACACTGAAGCTTTCTTT
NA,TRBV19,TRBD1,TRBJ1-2,CASSIGGQSFYGYTF,TGTGCCAGTAGTATAGGGGGACAGAGCTTCTATGGCTACACCTTC
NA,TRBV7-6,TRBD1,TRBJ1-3,CASSSGTGGDTIYF,TGTGCCAGCAGCTCCGGGACAGGGGGGGACACCATATATTTT
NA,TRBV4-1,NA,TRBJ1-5,CASSQDLYRNNQPQHF,TGCGCCAGCAGCCAAGATTTGTACAGGAACAATCAGCCCCAGCATTTT